This entry lists 18 T cell receptor beta chains sequenced from one sample in a study of chemoradiotherapy in HPV16-positive cancers. Produced via immunoSEQ multiplex PCR; TCRdb's table is partial and in-frame only. The sample has roughly 2,200 clones, around 90% seen once; the top ten hold about 5%. Sequencing used tumor tissue, obtained from a patient who underwent chemoradiotherapy. All receptors derive from a human donor with HPV-associated anogenital cancer.

The V and J genes are TRBV28 and TRBJ1-1; D is unresolved. Germline CDR1 reads MDHEN; CDR2 reads SYDVKM. V was trimmed by 5 bases and J by 1 base, leaving 8 bases between them. This CDR3 spans 13 amino acids. The CDR3 sequence: CASSRYKNTEAFF. The CDR3 coding sequence is TGTGCCAGCAGTCGGTATAAGAACACTGAAGCTTTCTTT. The full variable domain, in which reference TRBV28 and TRBJ1-1 provide the parts outside the CDR3, is DVKVTQSSRYLVKRTGEKVFLECVQDMDHENMFWYRQDPGLGLRLIYFSYDVKMKEKGDIPEGYSVSREKKERFSLILESASTNQTSMYLCASSRYKNTEAFFGQGTRLTVV.

This clone is a singleton in its sample. The V gene is TRBV6-1, the J gene TRBJ2-3; TRBD1 is a possible D gene (5 bases). The V end lost 3 bases, the J end lost 10 bases, and 14 bases lay between the germline ends. Germline CDR1 and CDR2: MNHNS and SASEGT. CDR3 length equals 13 residues. The CDR3 DNA sequence: TGTGCCAGCAGTGAGTCTCAGGGTGGTGCGCAGTATTTT. It is translated as CASSESQGGAQYF.

The table lists this clone with a count of one. J is TRBJ2-3 and V is TRBV28; maybe TRBD1 (5 bases). CDR1 and CDR2 from the germline V gene are MDHEN and SYDVKM. CDR3 length: 17 amino acids. Trimming left V 2 bases short and J 0 bases short, with 15 bases between. In DNA form, the CDR3 reads TGTGCCAGCAGTTTAACGATCACAGGCTCTAGCACAGATACGCAGTATTTT. It specifies CASSLTITGSSTDTQYF.

V and J are TRBV30 and TRBJ1-2; D is unclear. Trimming took 0 bases from V and 8 from J, leaving 25 bases between them. The CDR3 contains 17 residues. Germline V gene sequence: CDR1 GTSNPN, CDR2 SVGIG (reference sequence). As DNA, the CDR3 is TGTGCCTGGAGTGTACCGGGCTTTAAAGATTTCGGACGGGGCTACACCTTC. This codes for CAWSVPGFKDFGRGYTF.

The chain has TRBV28 and TRBJ1-5; D is unresolved. Germline loops: CDR1 MDHEN, CDR2 SYDVKM. The length of the CDR3 is 16 residues. The V end lost 5 bases, the J end lost 0 bases, and 14 bases lay between the germline ends. The CDR3 DNA follows: TGTGCCAGCAGTGGGCAGCCAGGCCTTAGCAATCAGCCCCAGCATTTT. This codes for CASSGQPGLSNQPQHF.

This chain uses TRBV27 with TRBJ2-7, with D perhaps matching TRBD1 (6 bases). The V gene lost 3 bases and the J gene lost 4 bases, with 13 bases spanning the gap. This CDR3 spans 14 amino acids. CDR1 and CDR2 (germline): MNHEY, SMNVEV (reference sequence). CDR3 amino acids: CASSLWQGPYEQYF. The CDR3 DNA is TGTGCCAGCAGTTTGTGGCAGGGGCCATACGAGCAGTACTTC.

This clone has a single count. The chain links TRBV6-5 to TRBJ1-1; D remains unclear. Germline CDR1 MNHEY, CDR2 SVGAGI. This CDR3 is built from 16 residues. V lost 2 bases and J lost 4, with 17 bases in between. CDR3 bases: TGTGCCAGCAGTTACGCCCCCGGGTTATCGGGCACTGAAGCTTTCTTT. Protein product: CASSYAPGLSGTEAFF.

The chain couples TRBV5-1 to TRBJ2-6, with TRBD1 identical over 7 bases. Germline V gene sequence: CDR1 SGHRS, CDR2 YFSETQ. The J segment lost 4 bases and the V segment lost 4 bases, leaving 5 bases of the junction unmatched. The CDR3 extends over 15 amino acids. For the CDR3, the DNA is TGCGCCAGCAGCGTAGGGGGCGGCGGGGCCAACGTCCTGACTTTC. Amino acids: CASSVGGGGANVLTF.

The rearrangement uses TRBV2 and TRBJ2-7; TRBD1 matches 8 bases. Germline CDR1 and CDR2: SNHLY and FYNNEI. The trim removed 1 base at V and 2 bases at J, leaving 4 bases unmatched. The CDR3 is made up of 15 amino acids. The CDR3 is CASSEVDREAYEQYF. The CDR3 region has the DNA TGTGCCAGCAGTGAAGTGGACAGGGAAGCCTACGAGCAGTACTTC.

The V call is TRBV9, the J call TRBJ2-7; 7 bases fit TRBD1. The CDR3 runs 14 residues. From germline, CDR1 is SGDLS and CDR2 YYNGEE. Trimming removed 4 bases from V and 4 bases from J; junction bases left unmatched: 8. CDR3 nucleotides: TGTGCCAGCAGCCCAACTGGGACAGAATACGAGCAGTACTTC. It translates to CASSPTGTEYEQYF. Full variable domain (rest looked up from reference TRBV9 and TRBJ2-7): DSGVTQTPKHLITATGQRVTLRCSPRSGDLSVYWYQQSLDQGLQFLIQYYNGEERAKGNILERFSAQQFPDLHSELNLSSLELGDSALYFCASSPTGTEYEQYFGPGTRLTVT.

This clone was picked up one time. The chain employs TRBV11-1 and TRBJ1-2; D remains unclear. V gave up 5 bases and J gave up 6 bases, with 10 bases separating them. The CDR3 totals 12 residues. CDR1 and CDR2 from the germline V gene are SGHAT and FQDESV (reference sequence). In DNA, the CDR3 is TGTGCCAGCAGCCACCTTGGCCATGGCTACACCTTC. Translated, it gives CASSHLGHGYTF.

CDR3 residues: CASGLVGGETQYF. Here the CDR3 DNA reads TGTGCTAGTGGTTTGGTGGGGGGAGAGACCCAGTACTTC. V is TRBV12-5 and J is TRBJ2-5; perhaps TRBD2 as D (6 bases). This CDR3 has 13 residues. Germline CDR1 and CDR2: LGHNT and FRNRAP. V was shortened by 0 bases and J by 4 bases, with 6 bases between the two germline ends. Drawing the rest from reference TRBV12-5 and TRBJ2-5, the complete variable domain is DARVTQTPRHKVTEMGQEVTMRCQPILGHNTVFWYRQTMMQGLELLAYFRNRAPLDDSGMPKDRFSAEMPDATLATLKIQPSEPRDSAVYFCASGLVGGETQYFGPGTRLLVL.

The chain joins TRBV28 to TRBJ2-6; the D is unclear. The CDR3 covers 15 residues. Trimming removed 3 bases from V and 0 bases from J, with 6 bases in between. CDR1 is MDHEN, CDR2 SYDVKM, per germline. DNA of the CDR3: TGTGCCAGCAGTTTTGAACACTCTGGGGCCAACGTCCTGACTTTC. It specifies CASSFEHSGANVLTF.

CDR3 nucleotides: TGTGCCAGCAGCCCAAGCGGGGGGGCTCTGTATGAGCAGTTCTTC. Its protein product is CASSPSGGALYEQFF. V and J are TRBV9 and TRBJ2-1, with 10 nucleotides matching TRBD2. CDR3 length equals 15 residues. With 4 bases clipped from V and 8 bases from J, the junction kept 9 bases outside the gene matches. The V gene's germline CDR1 is SGDLS and CDR2 YYNGEE. Complete variable domain (other parts from reference TRBV9 and TRBJ2-1): DSGVTQTPKHLITATGQRVTLRCSPRSGDLSVYWYQQSLDQGLQFLIQYYNGEERAKGNILERFSAQQFPDLHSELNLSSLELGDSALYFCASSPSGGALYEQFFGPGTRLTVL.

This chain links TRBV19 with TRBJ1-4, with D possibly being TRBD1 (5 bases). This CDR3 has 16 residues. CDR1 and CDR2 (germline): LNHDA, SQIVND (reference sequence). With 5 bases removed from V and 6 bases from J, the gap between germline ends came to 19 bases. CDR3 in amino acids: CASSPTDRDGYEKLFF. The CDR3 DNA is TGTGCCAGTAGTCCAACAGACCGGGACGGGTATGAAAAACTGTTTTTT.

This rearrangement joins TRBV6-1 to TRBJ1-1, with D unresolved. The CDR3 length is 13 residues. The V end was cut by 7 bases, the J end by 2 bases, with 11 bases between. The germline V gene has CDR1 MNHNS and CDR2 SASEGT. DNA for the CDR3: TGTGCCAGCAAGGCCCAATTAAACACTGAAGCTTTCTTT. Protein: CASKAQLNTEAFF.

This rearrangement joins TRBV30 to TRBJ1-1, with D perhaps TRBD1 (5 bases). The CDR3 runs 13 residues. Germline lookup yields CDR1 GTSNPN and CDR2 SVGIG (reference sequence). Trimming stripped 0 bases from V and 6 bases from J, with 11 bases between. The CDR3 DNA reads TGTGCCTGGAGTGTAGTCAGGGATTCTGAAGCTTTCTTT. Translated: CAWSVVRDSEAFF.

CDR3 sequence reads: CASSLVAQGPGELFF. The CDR3 nucleotides read TGTGCCAGCAGCTTAGTGGCCCAGGGGCCCGGGGAGCTGTTTTTT. V and J are TRBV11-2 and TRBJ2-2; a possible D gene is TRBD1 (6 bases). There are 15 residues in the CDR3. Germline V CDR1 and CDR2: SGHAT, FQNNGV. The V end lost 1 base, the J end lost 6 bases, and 12 bases lay between the germline ends.